This T cell receptor (beta chain) was profiled in a study of blood T cells in healthy people across ages. This clonotype came up a few times. Germline-derived CDR1 and CDR2 are SGHAT and FQNNGV. The ends were cut back, 5 bases at V and 5 bases at J, with 13 bases in the middle. The CDR3 totals 13 residues. A J-beta primer mix and a sample-barcoded 5' primer were used in a second PCR of roughly 7 to 12 cycles. Each of the cDNA molecules was tagged by a template-switch adaptor with 12 random nucleotides. TCRdb fed the 5' RACE reads into MiXCR, producing one record per CDR3 protein. This table holds 800,000 or so distinct CDR3 sequences, approximately 25% found once. The same sample was also studied in work on T cells of mothers and their children. Turning to that study: Donation was provided by three healthy Caucasian mothers along with their six children.

The rearrangement links TRBV11-2 to TRBJ2-7; perhaps TRBD2 as D (5 bases). This TCR was sampled from a boy aged 5 to 17 in good health. The specimen sequenced was blood. CDR3 nucleotide sequence: TGTGCCAGCAGCCCCCGAGGGTCTGACGAGCAGTACTTC. Amino acid sequence: CASSPRGSDEQYF.